These T cell receptor beta chains were read from a single sample in a study of blood T cell repertoires in COVID-19. The table came from immunoSEQ multiplex PCR; TCRdb's copy has only in-frame clones and leaves some out. The sample lists under 300,000 clones, roughly 90% occurring once. Sequences were obtained from peripheral blood. The receptors were gathered from a man aged 60 to 75 with acute or convalescent COVID-19. Both conserved end residues are part of each CDR3. D genes are given only for firm matches. Some rows mark clone size as missing; the rest say once, few, many or name a class of expanded clone.

D	V	size	J	DNA	CDR3
TRBD1	TRBV10-1	-	TRBJ1-2	TGCGCCAGCAGTGCACAGGGACAGGCAAATTACTATGGCTACACCTTC	CASSAQGQANYYGYTF
TRBD1	TRBV29-1	-	TRBJ1-5	TGCAGCGTGGGGACAGGGGGGGGTCAGCCCCAGCATTTT	CSVGTGGGQPQHF
-	TRBV7-6	-	TRBJ2-2	TGTGCCAGCAGCGTCGACATTGCGTCGGGATCCGGGGAGCTGTTTTTT	CASSVDIASGSGELFF
-	TRBV7-2	-	TRBJ2-5	TGTGCCAGCAGCAGCCGCGAGACCCAGTACTTC	CASSSRETQYF
TRBD2	TRBV7-3	-	TRBJ2-2	TGTGCCAGCAGCTTAGGGGCGGCGGGAGGGATGAACGCCGGGGAGCTGTTTTTT	CASSLGAAGGMNAGELFF
-	TRBV6-1	-	TRBJ2-1	TGTGCCAGCAGTGAGCTGGGACTGACGCTTGAGCAGTTCTTC	CASSELGLTLEQFF
-	TRBV19	-	TRBJ1-4	TGTGCCAGTAGTATGACCGGGGAGCTGGGAGAAAAACTGTTTTTT	CASSMTGELGEKLFF
-	TRBV6-5	-	TRBJ2-7	TGTGCCAGCAGTTACACCCCCCAGGGGAATCCCTACGAGCAGTACTTC	CASSYTPQGNPYEQYF
TRBD1	TRBV27	-	TRBJ1-1	TGTGCCAGCAGTAACAGGGTTAGGGAAACAGGGGCTGAAGCTTTCTTT	CASSNRVRETGAEAFF
-	TRBV19	-	TRBJ2-3	TGTGCCAGTAGTACCATTCTAGCGGATACGCAGTATTTT	CASSTILADTQYF
TRBD1	TRBV10-3	few	TRBJ1-5	TGTGCCATCAGTGAGGGGGACAGGGGGGACCTCAATCAGCCCCAGCATTTT	CAISEGDRGDLNQPQHF
TRBD1	TRBV5-1	-	TRBJ2-7	TGCGCCAGCAGCTTGGGACAGGGGCCCTACGAGCAGTACTTC	CASSLGQGPYEQYF
TRBD1	TRBV4-1	-	TRBJ1-6	TGCGCCAGCAGCCAAGATAGTCGGACAGGGGTTTCACCCCTCCACTTT	CASSQDSRTGVSPLHF
TRBD2	TRBV5-1	-	TRBJ2-2	TGCGCCAGCAGCCCCAGCGGGAGTGACACCGGGGAGCTGTTTTTT	CASSPSGSDTGELFF
-	TRBV7-2	-	TRBJ2-6	TGTGCCAGCAGCTTAGACAGTGGGGCCAACGTCCTGACTTTC	CASSLDSGANVLTF
TRBD1	TRBV14	-	TRBJ1-2	TGTGCCAGCAGCCATGGAGCTGCAGGGGGCCTCTATGGCTACACCTTC	CASSHGAAGGLYGYTF
-	TRBV10-3	-	TRBJ1-2	TGTGCCATCAGTGGGACAGTCAACTATGGCTACACCTTC	CAISGTVNYGYTF
-	TRBV28	-	TRBJ1-2	TGTGCCAGCAGTTTATATCGGGTCGGCTATGGCTACACCTTC	CASSLYRVGYGYTF
-	TRBV30	-	TRBJ2-7	TGTGCCTGGAGTAGCAGGAACTCGCCCTACGAGCAGTACTTC	CAWSSRNSPYEQYF
-	TRBV24-1	-	TRBJ2-5	TGTGCCACCAGTGATTTAAGTGGCATACGTCAAGAGACCCAGTACTTC	CATSDLSGIRQETQYF
-	TRBV28	-	TRBJ2-7	TGTGCCAGCAGTTGGACAGACCTCTACGAGCAGTACTTC	CASSWTDLYEQYF
TRBD2	TRBV2	-	TRBJ2-1	TGTGCCAGCAGTGTAGCGGGAGTCCAGCCTAATGAGCAGTTCTTC	CASSVAGVQPNEQFF
-	TRBV16	-	TRBJ2-7	TGTGCCAGCAGCCAGGTGTGGCGGGACTCCTACGAGCAGTACTTC	CASSQVWRDSYEQYF
-	TRBV6-5	-	TRBJ2-7	TGCGCCCGCAGCCCGGGGGGAGGGGGGTTCTACGAGCAGTACTTC	CARSPGGGGFYEQYF
TRBD1	TRBV5-6	once	TRBJ1-1	TGTGCCAGCAGCTTTGGGGACAGGGGCACTGAAGCTTTCTTT	CASSFGDRGTEAFF
-	TRBV15	-	TRBJ2-1	TGTGCCACCAGCAGAGATTCCCCCCTTATAAGGGGCTACAATGAGCAGTTCTTC	CATSRDSPLIRGYNEQFF
TRBD2	TRBV5-1	-	TRBJ2-5	TGCGCCAGCAGCTCACCGCTAGCGGGTACGGACTATGGAGAGACCCAGTACTTC	CASSSPLAGTDYGETQYF
-	TRBV6-5	-	TRBJ1-2	TGTGCCAGCAGGAACAGGGTCGACTATGGCTACACCTTC	CASRNRVDYGYTF
-	TRBV28	-	TRBJ2-4	TGTGCCAGCAGTTACGGTGAGGGTATCGGCATTCAGTACTTC	CASSYGEGIGIQYF